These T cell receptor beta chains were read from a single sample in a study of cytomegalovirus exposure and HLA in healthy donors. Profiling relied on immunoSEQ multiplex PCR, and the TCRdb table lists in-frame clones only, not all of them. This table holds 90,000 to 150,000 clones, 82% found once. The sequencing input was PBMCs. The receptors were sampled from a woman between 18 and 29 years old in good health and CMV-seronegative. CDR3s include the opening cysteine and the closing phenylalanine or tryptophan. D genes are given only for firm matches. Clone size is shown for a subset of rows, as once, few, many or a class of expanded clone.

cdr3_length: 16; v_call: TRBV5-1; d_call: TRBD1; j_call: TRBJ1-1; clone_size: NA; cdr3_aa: CASSLVGQTLNTEAFF; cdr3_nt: TGCGCCAGCAGCTTGGTGGGACAGACCTTGAACACTGAAGCTTTCTTT
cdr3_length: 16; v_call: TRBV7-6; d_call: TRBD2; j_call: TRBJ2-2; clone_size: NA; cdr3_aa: CASSLRLAGDTGELFF; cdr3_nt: TGTGCCAGCAGCTTAAGGCTAGCGGGGGACACCGGGGAGCTGTTTTTT
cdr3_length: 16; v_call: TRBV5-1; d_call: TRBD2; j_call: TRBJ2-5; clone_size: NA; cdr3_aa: CASSLEGRGGEKTQYF; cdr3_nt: TGCGCCAGCAGCTTGGAAGGGCGGGGGGGCGAGAAGACCCAGTACTTC
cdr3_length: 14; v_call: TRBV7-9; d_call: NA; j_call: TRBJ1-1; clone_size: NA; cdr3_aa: CASSSQGGWTEAFF; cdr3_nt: TGTGCCAGCAGCTCTCAGGGCGGATGGACTGAAGCTTTCTTT
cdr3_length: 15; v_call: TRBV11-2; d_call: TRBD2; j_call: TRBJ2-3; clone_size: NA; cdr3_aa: CASSTGLAGTDTQYF; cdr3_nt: TGTGCCAGCAGCACCGGACTAGCCGGCACAGATACGCAGTATTTT
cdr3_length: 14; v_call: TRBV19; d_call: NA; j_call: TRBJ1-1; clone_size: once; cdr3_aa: CASRAGGEYTEAFF; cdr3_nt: TGTGCCAGTAGGGCTGGGGGGGAGTACACTGAAGCTTTCTTT
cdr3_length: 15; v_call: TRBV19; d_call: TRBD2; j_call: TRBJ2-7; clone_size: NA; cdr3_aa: CASRPGTSGSYEQYF; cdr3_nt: TGTGCCAGTAGACCCGGGACTAGCGGGAGTTACGAGCAGTACTTC
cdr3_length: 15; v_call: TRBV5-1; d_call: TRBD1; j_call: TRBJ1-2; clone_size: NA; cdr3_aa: CASSLGSGGDYGYTF; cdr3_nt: TGCGCCAGCAGCTTGGGCTCAGGGGGTGACTATGGCTACACCTTC
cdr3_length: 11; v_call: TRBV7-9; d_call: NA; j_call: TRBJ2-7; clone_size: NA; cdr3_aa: CASSQDYEQYF; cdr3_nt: TGTGCCAGCAGCCAGGACTACGAGCAGTACTTC
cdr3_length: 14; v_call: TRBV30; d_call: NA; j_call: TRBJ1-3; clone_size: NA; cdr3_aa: CAWTRANSGNTIYF; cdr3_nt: TGTGCCTGGACTAGAGCGAACTCTGGAAACACCATATATTTT
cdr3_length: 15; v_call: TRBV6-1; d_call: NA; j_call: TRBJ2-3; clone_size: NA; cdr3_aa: CASSVSATSTDTQYF; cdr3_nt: TGTGCCAGCAGTGTGTCGGCGACTAGCACAGATACGCAGTATTTT
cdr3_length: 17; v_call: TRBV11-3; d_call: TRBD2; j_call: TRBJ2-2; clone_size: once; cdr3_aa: CASSQSPTSGYTGELFF; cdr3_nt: TGTGCCAGCAGCCAGTCCCCAACTAGCGGGTACACCGGGGAGCTGTTTTTT
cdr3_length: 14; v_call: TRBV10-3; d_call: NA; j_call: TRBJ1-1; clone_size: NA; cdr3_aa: CAISEAQGRTEAFF; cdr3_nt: TGTGCCATCAGTGAGGCGCAGGGAAGGACTGAAGCTTTCTTT
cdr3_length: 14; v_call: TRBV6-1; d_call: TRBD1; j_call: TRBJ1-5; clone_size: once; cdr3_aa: CASSRTGDAQPQHF; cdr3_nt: TGTGCCAGCAGTCGGACAGGTGATGCCCAGCCCCAGCATTTT
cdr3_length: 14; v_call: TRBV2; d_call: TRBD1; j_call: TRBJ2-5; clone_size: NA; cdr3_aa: CASRSGGSQETQYF; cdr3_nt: TGTGCCAGCAGATCAGGGGGATCTCAAGAGACCCAGTACTTC
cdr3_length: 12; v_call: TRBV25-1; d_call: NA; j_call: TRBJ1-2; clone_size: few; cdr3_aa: CASSENRVGYTF; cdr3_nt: TGTGCCAGCAGTGAGAACAGGGTTGGCTACACCTTC
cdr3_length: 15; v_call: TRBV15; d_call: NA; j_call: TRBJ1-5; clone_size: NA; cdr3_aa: CATSRDTLGNQPQHF; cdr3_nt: TGTGCCACCAGCAGGGACACTTTGGGCAATCAGCCCCAGCATTTT
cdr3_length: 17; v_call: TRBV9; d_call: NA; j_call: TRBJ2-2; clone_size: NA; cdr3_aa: CASTERGTSINTGELFF; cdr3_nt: TGTGCCAGCACCGAGAGGGGGACATCGATTAACACCGGGGAGCTGTTTTTT
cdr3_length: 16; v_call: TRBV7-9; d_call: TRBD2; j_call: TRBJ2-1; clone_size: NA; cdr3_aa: CASSLRREGHGSEQFF; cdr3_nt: TGTGCCAGCAGCTTAAGGCGGGAGGGCCACGGCAGTGAGCAGTTCTTC
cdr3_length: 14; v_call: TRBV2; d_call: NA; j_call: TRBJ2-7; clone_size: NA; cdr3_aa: CASTDGLEPYEQYF; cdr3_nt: TGTGCCAGCACCGACGGTTTGGAGCCCTACGAGCAGTACTTC
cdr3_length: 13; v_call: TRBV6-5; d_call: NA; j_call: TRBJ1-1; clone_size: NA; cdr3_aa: CASNLQGNTEAFF; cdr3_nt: TGTGCCAGCAACCTACAGGGGAACACTGAAGCTTTCTTT
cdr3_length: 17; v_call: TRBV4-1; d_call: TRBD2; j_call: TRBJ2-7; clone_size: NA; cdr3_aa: CASSQDFRLAGTYEQYF; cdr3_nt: TGCGCCAGCAGCCAGGACTTCAGACTAGCGGGGACCTACGAGCAGTACTTC
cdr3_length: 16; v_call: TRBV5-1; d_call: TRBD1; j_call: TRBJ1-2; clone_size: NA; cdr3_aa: CASSPGTGFMDYGYTF; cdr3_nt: TGCGCCAGCAGTCCCGGGACAGGGTTTATGGACTATGGCTACACCTTC
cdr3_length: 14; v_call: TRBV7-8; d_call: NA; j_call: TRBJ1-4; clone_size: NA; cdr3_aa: CASSFRQLNEKLFF; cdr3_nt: TGTGCCAGCAGCTTCAGACAGCTCAATGAAAAACTGTTTTTT
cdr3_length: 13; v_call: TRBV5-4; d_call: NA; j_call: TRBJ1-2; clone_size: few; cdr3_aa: CASSLVASYGYTF; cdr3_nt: TGTGCCAGCAGCTTAGTCGCTAGCTATGGCTACACCTTC
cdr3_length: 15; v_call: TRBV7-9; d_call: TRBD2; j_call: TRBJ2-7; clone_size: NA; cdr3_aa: CASSLELAGTDEQYF; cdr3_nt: TGTGCCAGCAGCTTAGAACTAGCGGGAACCGACGAGCAGTACTTC
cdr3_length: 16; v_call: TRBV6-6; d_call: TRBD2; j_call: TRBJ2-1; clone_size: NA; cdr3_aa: CASSAKTSGRNNEQFF; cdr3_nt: TGTGCCAGCAGTGCCAAGACTAGCGGGAGAAACAATGAGCAGTTCTTC
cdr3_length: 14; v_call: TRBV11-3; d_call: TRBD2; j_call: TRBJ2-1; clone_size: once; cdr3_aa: CASSVTSGGYEQFF; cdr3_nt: TGTGCCAGCAGCGTTACTAGCGGGGGTTATGAGCAGTTCTTC
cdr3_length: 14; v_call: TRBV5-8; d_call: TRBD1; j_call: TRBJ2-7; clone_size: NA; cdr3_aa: CASSLEGGGYEQYF; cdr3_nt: TGTGCCAGCAGCTTGGAAGGGGGCGGATACGAGCAGTACTTC
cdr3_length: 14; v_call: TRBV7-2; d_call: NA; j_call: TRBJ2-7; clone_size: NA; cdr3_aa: CASSPLAGLYEQYF; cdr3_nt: TGTGCCAGCAGTCCCCTAGCCGGACTCTACGAGCAGTACTTC
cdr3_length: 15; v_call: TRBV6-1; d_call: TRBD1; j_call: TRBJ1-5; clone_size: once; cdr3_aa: CASSRDRGSNQPQHF; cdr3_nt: TGTGCCAGCAGTCGGGACAGGGGCTCGAATCAGCCCCAGCATTTT
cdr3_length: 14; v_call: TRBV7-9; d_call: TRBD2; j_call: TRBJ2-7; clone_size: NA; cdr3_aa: CASSSTGTSYEQYF; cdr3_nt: TGTGCCAGCAGCTCAACCGGGACTAGCTACGAGCAGTACTTC
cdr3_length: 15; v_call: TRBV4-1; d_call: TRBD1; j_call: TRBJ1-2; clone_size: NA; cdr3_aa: CASSLPGQGTGGYTF; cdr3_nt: TGCGCCAGCAGCCTGCCGGGACAGGGGACTGGTGGCTACACCTTC
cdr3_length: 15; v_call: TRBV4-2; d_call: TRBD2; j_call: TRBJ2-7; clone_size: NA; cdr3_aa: CASSQVATSGKVEYF; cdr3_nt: TGTGCCAGCAGCCAAGTAGCGACTAGCGGAAAGGTAGAGTACTTC
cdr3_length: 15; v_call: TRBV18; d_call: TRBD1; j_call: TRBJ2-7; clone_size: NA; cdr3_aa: CASSPGTVSSYEQYF; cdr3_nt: TGTGCCAGCTCACCGGGGACAGTCTCTTCCTACGAGCAGTACTTC
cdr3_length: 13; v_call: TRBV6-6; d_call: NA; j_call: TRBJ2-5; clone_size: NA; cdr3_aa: CASSSPGQETQYF; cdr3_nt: TGTGCCAGCAGTTCTCCAGGCCAAGAGACCCAGTACTTC
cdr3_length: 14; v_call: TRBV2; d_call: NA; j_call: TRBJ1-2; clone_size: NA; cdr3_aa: CASSETTYHYGYTF; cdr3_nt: TGTGCCAGCAGTGAAACTACATATCACTATGGCTACACCTTC
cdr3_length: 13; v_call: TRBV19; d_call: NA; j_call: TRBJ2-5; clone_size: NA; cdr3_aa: CASSIGGPETQYF; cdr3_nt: TGTGCCAGTAGTATCGGGGGGCCAGAGACCCAGTACTTC
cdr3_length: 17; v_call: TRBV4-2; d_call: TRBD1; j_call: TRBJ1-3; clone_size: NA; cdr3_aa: CASSHLQGPRSGNTIYF; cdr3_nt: TGTGCCAGCAGCCACTTACAGGGGCCTCGCTCTGGAAACACCATATATTTT
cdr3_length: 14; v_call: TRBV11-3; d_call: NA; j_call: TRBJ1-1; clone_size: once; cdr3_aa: CASSPGGGNTEAFF; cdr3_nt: TGTGCCAGCTCCCCGGGGGGAGGGAACACTGAAGCTTTCTTT